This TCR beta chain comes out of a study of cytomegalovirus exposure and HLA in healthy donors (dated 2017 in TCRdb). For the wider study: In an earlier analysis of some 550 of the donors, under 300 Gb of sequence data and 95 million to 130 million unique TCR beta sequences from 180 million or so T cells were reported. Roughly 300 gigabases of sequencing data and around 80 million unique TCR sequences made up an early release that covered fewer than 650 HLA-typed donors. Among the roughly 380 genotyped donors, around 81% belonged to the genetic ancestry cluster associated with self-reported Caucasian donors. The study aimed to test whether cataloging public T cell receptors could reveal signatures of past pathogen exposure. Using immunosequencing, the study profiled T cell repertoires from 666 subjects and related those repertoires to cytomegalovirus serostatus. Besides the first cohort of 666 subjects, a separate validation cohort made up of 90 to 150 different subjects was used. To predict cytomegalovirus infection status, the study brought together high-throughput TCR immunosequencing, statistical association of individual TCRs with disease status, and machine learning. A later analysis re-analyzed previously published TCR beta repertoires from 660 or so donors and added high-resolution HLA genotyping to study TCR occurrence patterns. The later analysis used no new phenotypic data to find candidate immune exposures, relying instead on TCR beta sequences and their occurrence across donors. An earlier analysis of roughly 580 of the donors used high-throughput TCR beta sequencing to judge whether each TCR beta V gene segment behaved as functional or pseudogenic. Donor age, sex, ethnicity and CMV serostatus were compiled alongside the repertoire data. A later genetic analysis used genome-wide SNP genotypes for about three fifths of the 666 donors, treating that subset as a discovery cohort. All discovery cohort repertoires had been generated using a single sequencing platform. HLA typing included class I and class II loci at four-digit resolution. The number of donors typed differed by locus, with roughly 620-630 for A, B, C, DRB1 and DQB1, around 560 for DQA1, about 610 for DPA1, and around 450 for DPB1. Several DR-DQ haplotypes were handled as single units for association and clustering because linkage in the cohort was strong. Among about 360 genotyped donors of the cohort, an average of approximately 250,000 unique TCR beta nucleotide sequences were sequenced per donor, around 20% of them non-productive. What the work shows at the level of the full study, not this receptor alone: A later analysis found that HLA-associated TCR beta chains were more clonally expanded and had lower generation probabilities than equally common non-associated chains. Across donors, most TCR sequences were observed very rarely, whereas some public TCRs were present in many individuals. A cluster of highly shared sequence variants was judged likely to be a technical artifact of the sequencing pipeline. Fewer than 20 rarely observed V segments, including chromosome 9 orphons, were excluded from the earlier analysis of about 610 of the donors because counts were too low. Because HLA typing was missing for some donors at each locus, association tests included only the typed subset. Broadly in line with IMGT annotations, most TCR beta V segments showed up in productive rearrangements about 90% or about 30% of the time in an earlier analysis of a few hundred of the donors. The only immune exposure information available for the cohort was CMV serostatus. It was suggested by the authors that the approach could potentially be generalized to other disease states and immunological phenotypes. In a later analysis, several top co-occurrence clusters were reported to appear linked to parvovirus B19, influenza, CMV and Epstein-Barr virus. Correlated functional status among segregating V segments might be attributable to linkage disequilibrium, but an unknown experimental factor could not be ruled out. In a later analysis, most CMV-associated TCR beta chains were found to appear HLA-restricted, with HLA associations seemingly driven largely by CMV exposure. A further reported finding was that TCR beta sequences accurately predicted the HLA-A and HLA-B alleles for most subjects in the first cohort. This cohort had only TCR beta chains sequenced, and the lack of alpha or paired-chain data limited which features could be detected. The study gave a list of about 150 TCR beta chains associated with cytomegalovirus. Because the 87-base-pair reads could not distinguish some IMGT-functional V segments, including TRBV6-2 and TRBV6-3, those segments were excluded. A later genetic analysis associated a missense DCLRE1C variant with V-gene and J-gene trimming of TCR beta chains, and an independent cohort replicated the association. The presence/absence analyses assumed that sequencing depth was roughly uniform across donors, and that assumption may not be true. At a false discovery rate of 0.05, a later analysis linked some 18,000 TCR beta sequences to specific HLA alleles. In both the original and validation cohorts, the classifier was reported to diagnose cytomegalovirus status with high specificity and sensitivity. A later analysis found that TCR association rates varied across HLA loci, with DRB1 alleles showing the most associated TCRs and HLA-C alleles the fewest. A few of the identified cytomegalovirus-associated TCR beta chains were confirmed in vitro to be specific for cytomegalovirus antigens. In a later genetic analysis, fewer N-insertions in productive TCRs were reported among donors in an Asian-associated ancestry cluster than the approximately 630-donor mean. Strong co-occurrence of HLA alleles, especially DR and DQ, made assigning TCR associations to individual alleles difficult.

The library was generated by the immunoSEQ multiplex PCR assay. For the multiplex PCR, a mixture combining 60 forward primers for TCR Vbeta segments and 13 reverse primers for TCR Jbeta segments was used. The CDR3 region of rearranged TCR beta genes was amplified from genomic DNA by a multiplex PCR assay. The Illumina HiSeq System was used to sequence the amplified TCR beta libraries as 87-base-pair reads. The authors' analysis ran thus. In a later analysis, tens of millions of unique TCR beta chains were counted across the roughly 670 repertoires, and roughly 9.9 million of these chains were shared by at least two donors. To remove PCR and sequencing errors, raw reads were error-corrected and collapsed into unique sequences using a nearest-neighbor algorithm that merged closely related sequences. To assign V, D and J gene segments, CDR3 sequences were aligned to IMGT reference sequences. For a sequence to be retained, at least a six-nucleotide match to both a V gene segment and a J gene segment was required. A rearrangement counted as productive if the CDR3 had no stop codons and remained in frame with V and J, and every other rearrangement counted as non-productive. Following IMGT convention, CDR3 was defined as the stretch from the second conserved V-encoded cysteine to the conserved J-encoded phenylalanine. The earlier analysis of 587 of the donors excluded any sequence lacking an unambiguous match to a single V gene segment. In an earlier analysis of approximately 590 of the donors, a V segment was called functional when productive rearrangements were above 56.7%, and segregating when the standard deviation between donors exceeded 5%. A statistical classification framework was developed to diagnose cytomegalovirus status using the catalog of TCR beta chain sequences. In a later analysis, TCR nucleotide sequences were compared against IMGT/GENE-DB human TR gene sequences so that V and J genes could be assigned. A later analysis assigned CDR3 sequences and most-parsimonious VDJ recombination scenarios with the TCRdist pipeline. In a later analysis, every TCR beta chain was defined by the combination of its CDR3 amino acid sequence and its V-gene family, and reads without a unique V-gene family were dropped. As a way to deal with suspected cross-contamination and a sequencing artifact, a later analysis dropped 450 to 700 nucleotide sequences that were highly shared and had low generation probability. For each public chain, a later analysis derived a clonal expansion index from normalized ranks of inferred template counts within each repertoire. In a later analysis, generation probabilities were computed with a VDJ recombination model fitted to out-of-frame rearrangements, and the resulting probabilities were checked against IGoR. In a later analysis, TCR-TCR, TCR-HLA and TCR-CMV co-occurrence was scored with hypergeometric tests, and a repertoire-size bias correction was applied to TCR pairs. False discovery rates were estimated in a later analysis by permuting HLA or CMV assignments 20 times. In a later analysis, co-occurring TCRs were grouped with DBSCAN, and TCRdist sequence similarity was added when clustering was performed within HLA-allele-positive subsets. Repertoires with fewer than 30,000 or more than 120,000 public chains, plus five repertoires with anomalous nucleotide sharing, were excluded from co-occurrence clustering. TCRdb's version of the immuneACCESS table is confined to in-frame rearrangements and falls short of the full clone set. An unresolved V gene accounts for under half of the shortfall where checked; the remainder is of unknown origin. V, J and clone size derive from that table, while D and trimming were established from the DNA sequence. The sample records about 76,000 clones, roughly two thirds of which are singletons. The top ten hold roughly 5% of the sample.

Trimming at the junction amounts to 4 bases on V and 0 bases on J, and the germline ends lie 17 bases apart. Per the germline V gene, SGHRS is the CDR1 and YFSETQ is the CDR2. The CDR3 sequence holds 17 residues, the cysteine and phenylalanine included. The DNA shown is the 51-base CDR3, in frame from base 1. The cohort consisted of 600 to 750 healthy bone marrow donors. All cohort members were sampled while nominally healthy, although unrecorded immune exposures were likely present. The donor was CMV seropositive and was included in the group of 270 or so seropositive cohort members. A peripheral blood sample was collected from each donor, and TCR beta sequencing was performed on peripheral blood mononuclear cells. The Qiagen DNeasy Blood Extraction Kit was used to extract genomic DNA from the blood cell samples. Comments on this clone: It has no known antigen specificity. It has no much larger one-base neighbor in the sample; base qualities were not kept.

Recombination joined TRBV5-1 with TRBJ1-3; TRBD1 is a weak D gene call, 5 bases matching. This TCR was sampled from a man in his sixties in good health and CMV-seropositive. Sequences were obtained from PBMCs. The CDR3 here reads CASSPTPGDYSGNTIYF. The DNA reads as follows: TGCGCCAGCAGCCCCACCCCCGGGGACTACTCTGGAAACACCATATATTTT. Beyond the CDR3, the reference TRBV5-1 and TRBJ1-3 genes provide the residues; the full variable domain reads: KAGVTQTPRYLIKTRGQQVTLSCSPISGHRSVSWYQQTPGQGLQFLFEYFSETQRNKGNFPGRFSGRQFSNSRSEMNVSTLELGDSALYLCASSPTPGDYSGNTIYFGEGSWLTVV.